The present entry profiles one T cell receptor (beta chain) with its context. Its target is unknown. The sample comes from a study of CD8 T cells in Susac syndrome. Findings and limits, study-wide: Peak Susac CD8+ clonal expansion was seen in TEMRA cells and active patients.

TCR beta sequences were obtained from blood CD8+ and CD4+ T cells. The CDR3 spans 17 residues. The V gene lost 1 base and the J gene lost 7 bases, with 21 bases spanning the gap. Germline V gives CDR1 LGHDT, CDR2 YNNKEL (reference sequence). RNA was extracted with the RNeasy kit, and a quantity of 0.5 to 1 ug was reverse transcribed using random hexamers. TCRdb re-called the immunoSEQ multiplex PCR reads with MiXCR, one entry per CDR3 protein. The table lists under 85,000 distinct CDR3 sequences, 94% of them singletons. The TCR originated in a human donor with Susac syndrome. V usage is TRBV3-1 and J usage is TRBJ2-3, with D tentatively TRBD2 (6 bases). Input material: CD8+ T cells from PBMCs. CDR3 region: CASSQGGVDSPFYTQYF. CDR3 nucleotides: TGTGCCAGCAGCCAAGGGGGGGTAGACTCACCTTTTTATACGCAGTATTTT.